One sample yielded the 25 T cell receptor beta chains listed below, sequenced in a study of blood T cell repertoires in COVID-19. Assay used: immunoSEQ multiplex PCR; TCRdb lists only in-frame clones, some missing. Found here are 40,000 to 60,000 clones, about 85% of them singletons; the top ten hold 14%. Sequenced: peripheral blood. These receptor sequences come from a human donor in a cohort sampled during active COVID-19.

This rearrangement joins TRBV7-9 to TRBJ1-1; TRBD1 might be the D (6 bases). With 5 bases removed from V and 6 bases from J, the gap between germline ends came to 16 bases. CDR1 is SEHNR, CDR2 FQNEAQ, per germline (reference sequence). This CDR3 has 14 residues. This CDR3 reads CASSIGPRGAEAFF. The CDR3 DNA reads TGTGCCAGCAGCATCGGACCCAGGGGCGCTGAAGCTTTCTTT.

A note on this clone: One end of the junction is discordant with germline, which a read error may explain. The chain carries TRBV7-2 and TRBJ1-2, with unresolved D. There are 17 residues in the CDR3. CDR1 is SGHTA, CDR2 FQGNSA, per germline. CDR3 bases: TGTGCCAGCAGCCTAGCGGGCAGTACGGCGCGGCGGGGTGGCTACACCTTC. Its translation: CASSLAGSTARRGGYTF. Together with reference TRBV7-2 and TRBJ1-2, the CDR3 gives the full variable domain: GAGVSQSPSNKVTEKGKDVELRCDPISGHTALYWYRQSLGQGLEFLIYFQGNSAPDKSGLPSDRFSAERTGGSVSTLTIQRTQQEDSAVYLCASSLAGSTARRGGYTFGSGTRLTVV.

The chain recombines TRBV24-1 with TRBJ2-7; 9 bases align to TRBD1. Germline CDR1 reads KGHDR; CDR2 reads SFDVKD. V lost 6 bases to trimming and J lost 5 bases; unmatched junction nucleotides: 4. The CDR3 covers 13 residues. The CDR3 sequence: CATSLGQGHEQYF. The CDR3 nucleotides read TGTGCCACCAGTCTGGGACAGGGACACGAGCAGTACTTC.

The V gene is TRBV4-2, the J gene TRBJ2-7, with 9 nucleotides matching TRBD2. This CDR3 region has 15 residues. With 1 base clipped from V and 4 bases from J, the junction kept 5 bases outside the gene matches. Germline CDR1 and CDR2: LGHNA and YNFKEQ. The CDR3 nucleotides read TGTGCCAGCAGCCAAGTTAGCGGGGGTCTGTACGAGCAGTACTTC. As protein: CASSQVSGGLYEQYF.

The V call is TRBV19, the J call TRBJ1-5; the D is unclear. The CDR3 extends over 14 amino acids. Trimming stripped 3 bases from V and 0 bases from J, with 6 bases between. Germline CDR1 LNHDA, CDR2 SQIVND (reference sequence). The CDR3, as DNA: TGTGCCAGTAGTATCTTGTATAGCAATCAGCCCCAGCATTTT. Translated: CASSILYSNQPQHF.

The gene calls are TRBV6-6 and TRBJ2-6; no clear D gene. This CDR3 comprises 13 residues. The V end was cut by 11 bases, the J end by 0 bases, with 8 bases between. Germline V gene lookup returns CDR1 MNHNY and CDR2 SVGAGI (reference sequence). CDR3: CAVTFSGANVLTF. CDR3 nucleotide sequence: TGTGCCGTTACTTTCTCTGGGGCCAACGTCCTGACTTTC.

The chain joins TRBV14 to TRBJ2-2; D possibly corresponds to TRBD1 (6 bases). The germline V gene has CDR1 SGHDN and CDR2 FVKESK. The CDR3 contains 18 residues. Trimming shortened V by 3 bases and J by 2 bases, and 19 bases separated the two germline ends. CDR3 in amino acids: CASSQRWGRGANTGELFF. CDR3 DNA sequence: TGTGCCAGCAGCCAGCGATGGGGCAGGGGCGCCAACACCGGGGAGCTGTTTTTT.

CDR3 loop: CASSSRGGSNTGELFF. The DNA for the CDR3 is TGTGCCAGCAGTTCCCGGGGGGGCTCCAACACCGGGGAGCTGTTTTTT. The chain recombines TRBV6-6 with TRBJ2-2, with 8 bases aligning to TRBD2. The CDR3 has 16 residues. V shed 4 bases, J shed 2 bases, and the junction held 6 bases outside the gene matches. Germline loops: CDR1 MNHNY, CDR2 SVGAGI (reference sequence).

The chain is built from TRBV5-1 and TRBJ2-3; D perhaps matches TRBD1 (5 bases). This CDR3 contains 16 residues. Looked up from germline, CDR1 is SGHRS and CDR2 is YFSETQ. Trimming removed 0 bases from V and 0 bases from J, with 11 bases in between. The CDR3 loop is CASSLDVGPSTDTQYF. CDR3 sequence (DNA): TGCGCCAGCAGCTTGGATGTGGGGCCTAGCACAGATACGCAGTATTTT.

V gene TRBV30 combines with J gene TRBJ1-2; D gene ambiguous. CDR3 length equals 12 residues. Between the trimmed V and J ends, which lost 4 bases and 7 bases, there was a span of 13 bases. Germline V gene sequence: CDR1 GTSNPN, CDR2 SVGIG (reference sequence). Written as DNA, the CDR3 is TGTGCCTGGAAACGGCCCGGGATTGGCTACACCTTC. Amino acids: CAWKRPGIGYTF.

The V gene is TRBV3-1 (or the pseudogene TRBV3-2), the J gene TRBJ2-7, with 9 bases that match TRBD2. Per the germline V gene, CDR1 is LGHDT and CDR2 is YNNKEL (reference sequence). This CDR3 is 15 amino acids long. V dropped 4 bases and J dropped 10; count of bases not matched to a gene: 14. CDR3 in amino acids: CASSPYPGLAGEQYF. CDR3 nucleotide sequence: TGTGCCAGCAGCCCCTACCCGGGACTAGCAGGCGAACAGTACTTC.

The chain is built from TRBV2 and TRBJ2-1; 13 nucleotides match TRBD2. Looked up from germline, CDR1 is SNHLY and CDR2 is FYNNEI. Unmatched junction bases numbered 5, after V lost 8 bases and J lost 7 bases. CDR3 size: 14 residues. CDR3 loop: CASLATSGGNEQFF. CDR3 DNA sequence: TGTGCCAGCCTTGCGACTAGCGGGGGGAATGAGCAGTTCTTC.

This sequence joins TRBV5-1 and TRBJ1-2; D remains ambiguous. This CDR3 contains 13 residues. V shed 1 base and J shed 8 bases, with 12 bases lying between them. Germline CDR1 is SGHRS and CDR2 is YFSETQ. The CDR3 DNA follows: TGCGCCAGCAGCTTGCTTGGTGGAGAGGGCTACACCTTC. This codes for CASSLLGGEGYTF.

The gene calls are TRBV7-2 and TRBJ1-2, with D maybe TRBD1 (6 bases). Germline CDR1 and CDR2: SGHTA and FQGNSA. The CDR3 is 15 amino acids. The ends were cut back, 1 base at V and 2 bases at J, with 11 bases in the middle. The DNA for the CDR3 is TGTGCCAGCAGCTTAGGAACAGGGCTCAACTATGGCTACACCTTC. As protein: CASSLGTGLNYGYTF.

The chain employs TRBV15 and TRBJ2-5; a possible D gene is TRBD1 (5 bases). V lost 1 base, J lost 2 bases, and 20 bases lay in between. The germline V gene has CDR1 LNHNV and CDR2 YYDKDF (reference sequence). This CDR3 is 18 amino acids long. The chain's CDR3 is CATSRVAGLSPLQETQYF. The DNA of the CDR3 is TGTGCCACCAGCAGAGTCGCAGGGTTATCCCCTTTGCAAGAGACCCAGTACTTC.

This chain connects TRBV7-2 to TRBJ1-5; no definite D call. Per germline, CDR1 SGHTA and CDR2 FQGNSA. V was clipped by 2 bases and J by 3 bases, with 8 bases between them. CDR3 length: 14 residues. CDR3 residues: CASSLRGNNQPQHF. DNA for the CDR3: TGTGCCAGCAGCTTACGAGGAAACAATCAGCCCCAGCATTTT.

The rearrangement uses TRBV18 and TRBJ1-1; no reliable D call. The CDR3 totals 14 residues. V lost 2 bases and J 0 bases, leaving 7 bases between the germline ends. CDR1 is KGHSH, CDR2 LQKENI, per germline. The CDR3: CASSPAYLNTEAFF. The CDR3 DNA sequence: TGTGCCAGCTCACCAGCGTACCTGAACACTGAAGCTTTCTTT.

The gene calls are TRBV19 and TRBJ2-2; 9 bases align to TRBD1. V shed 5 bases and J 5 bases; nucleotides not matched to a gene: 6. There are 15 residues in the CDR3. Germline CDR1 reads LNHDA; CDR2 reads SQIVND (reference sequence). The CDR3 DNA reads TGTGCCAGTAGTGTCTGGGACAGGGAGACCGGGGAGCTGTTTTTT. This codes for CASSVWDRETGELFF.

The chain joins TRBV18 to TRBJ1-1; 7 positions match TRBD1. The germline V gene has CDR1 KGHSH and CDR2 LQKENI. The CDR3 has 14 amino acids. V trimming: 0 bases; J trimming: 4 bases; junction bases outside the gene matches: 2. The CDR3 nucleotides are TGTGCCAGCTCACCACCTGCAGGGGGCACTGAAGCTTTCTTT. Protein sequence: CASSPPAGGTEAFF.

The chain joins TRBV18 to TRBJ1-6; 7 bases agree with TRBD1. The CDR3 length is 15 residues. CDR1 is KGHSH and CDR2 is LQKENI in the germline V gene. V dropped 6 bases and J dropped 5; count of bases not matched to a gene: 7. CDR3 region: CASSPPGQNNSPLHF. Written as DNA, the CDR3 is TGTGCCAGCTCGCCCCCGGGACAGAATAATTCACCCCTCCACTTT.

The V gene is TRBV6-1, the J gene TRBJ1-6, with 8 bases matching TRBD1. The CDR3 has 17 residues. Losses at the gene ends were 0 bases for V and 6 bases for J; bases not matched to a gene: 7. Germline lookup yields CDR1 MNHNS and CDR2 SASEGT. This CDR3 is CASSEAVTGAVNSPLHF. DNA of the CDR3: TGTGCCAGCAGTGAAGCCGTGACAGGGGCTGTTAATTCACCCCTCCACTTT.

The V and J genes are TRBV30 and TRBJ2-2; 8 bases line up with TRBD2. Germline loops: CDR1 GTSNPN, CDR2 SVGIG (reference sequence). This CDR3 contains 11 residues. The CDR3 coding sequence is TGTGTAGCGGGGAGGCGAGGGGAGCTGTTTTTT. The encoded protein is CVAGRRGELFF. The full variable domain, rest sourced from reference TRBV30 and TRBJ2-2, is SQTIHQWPATLVQPVGSPLSLECTVEGTSNPNLYWYRQAAGRGLQLLFYSVGIGQISSEVPQNLSASRPQDRQFILSSKKLLLSDSGFYLCVAGRRGELFFGEGSRLTVL.

The gene calls are TRBV6-5 and TRBJ1-5, with 10 bases that match TRBD1. Trimming took 5 bases from V and 1 from J; bases not matched to a gene: 2. In germline, CDR1 is MNHEY, CDR2 SVGAGI. CDR3 length equals 15 residues. CDR3 bases: TGTGCCAGCAGTCGGGGACAGGGGAGCAATCAGCCCCAGCATTTT. Translated, it gives CASSRGQGSNQPQHF.

This clone was seen a few times. The chain carries TRBV11-2 and TRBJ1-2; D is undetermined. The CDR3 runs to 15 residues. CDR1 and CDR2 (germline): SGHAT, FQNNGV. The V end lost 4 bases, the J end lost 7 bases, and 19 bases lay between the germline ends. DNA of the CDR3: TGTGCCAGCAGCTCTCCTAGTCTATTTTCGGGTGGCTACACCTTC. Translating gives CASSSPSLFSGGYTF.

This rearrangement joins TRBV6-5 to TRBJ2-3, with a weak D call TRBD2 (5 bases). Trimming took 4 bases from V and 1 from J, leaving 15 bases between them. Germline values: CDR1 MNHEY, CDR2 SVGAGI. The CDR3 has 16 amino acids. The CDR3 coding sequence is TGTGCCAGCAGTTTCTCCCTGAGGGTGGGCACAGATACGCAGTATTTT. Translating gives CASSFSLRVGTDTQYF.